This T cell receptor (beta chain) was retrieved from a study of shared clonotypes between healthy human individuals. Background on the study: The cohort comprised two women and a few men. Their ages spanned 18 to 49 years.

Points on this clone: Its antigen is unknown. Other DNA sequences within the sample encode an identical CDR3.

Clones were sequenced by immunoSEQ multiplex PCR, and TCRdb holds only the in-frame ones, with some missing. The top ten clones hold under 0.45% of a sample with about 2.3 million clones, over 90% of them seen once. V shed 4 bases and J 1 base; nucleotides not matched to a gene: 7. The CDR3 spans 15 residues. The germline V gene encodes CDR1 SGHNT and CDR2 YYREEE (reference sequence). Study-level results: Naive subsets usually exceeded memory subsets in estimated richness.

The chain joins TRBV5-4 to TRBJ2-7, with 8 bases identical to TRBD2. The TCR was taken from a man younger than 35 in good health. Some clones in this sample may be carry-over from other donors' samples. Source material: naive CD4+ T cells from PBMCs. Subset described: CD45RA+ positively selected. This CDR3 reads CASSLGTSGSYEQYF. The CDR3 DNA follows: TGTGCCAGCAGCCTGGGTACTAGCGGATCCTACGAGCAGTACTTC.